This T cell receptor beta chain comes out of a study of beta chain features in type 1 diabetes (dated by TCRdb to 2017 to 2018). Background for the entire study: No differences in mean age, gender distribution, total cell number or subset yield were found between patients and healthy donors. A total of under 140,000,000 sorted cells were examined across all samples, and the number of cells per subset was strongly correlated with RNA yield. The study compared the TCRB repertoires of sorted circulating CD4+ T cell subsets in recently diagnosed type 1 diabetes patients with those in matched healthy donors. Naive and central memory subsets were obtained from all 30 or so donors, but regulatory and stem cell-like memory subsets were isolated from only 8 patients and roughly eight healthy donors.

The entire isolated RNA was reverse transcribed using the High Capacity cDNA Reverse Transcription Kit, and thus expressed TCRB transcripts were sequenced. Deep immunoSEQ sequencing was performed on naive, central memory and regulatory T cell samples, with an average of roughly 3.5 million total reads per sample. Sorted cells were lysed in RLT buffer, and RNA was extracted using DNase-treated RNeasy Micro or Mini kits according to cell number. To prevent cross-contamination, each cell subset was processed individually, whereas patient and healthy donor samples were processed jointly. Using the immunoSEQ multiplex PCR, TCRB sequences were amplified from cDNA into 87-bp fragments spanning the CDR3 region. Sequencing of the amplicons was done on the Illumina HiSeq platform. On the study's bioinformatics: PCR bias was computationally corrected using synthetic template baselines, reads within Hamming distance 2 were collapsed, and singletons that could not be merged were discarded. Reads were aligned against IMGT to assign V, D and J genes, CDR3 length and insertions or deletions at six rearrangement sites. Within each subset, clonotype counts were normalized to sorted cell number, after which true diversity and Gini coefficients were computed with the tcR R package. The overlap coefficient, calculated on TCRB nucleotide sequences, was used to quantify repertoire sharing. TCRdb took over this immuneACCESS table, retaining in-frame rearrangements with V and J assigned. Such tables are incomplete; in checked studies, under half of the missing clones stem from an unresolved V gene, and the remainder is unexplained. That table gives V, J and clone size, and the DNA gave D and trimming. The sample records roughly 300,000 clones, over 7% of which are singletons. The ten largest clones take up around 1% of the sample.

For this clone: Which antigen it targets is not known. Per-base qualities were not stored, and no clone one base away is much larger.

Findings and caveats that apply to the study as a whole: Because small numbers of individuals were included in the HLA sub-analyses, any influence of HLA type on TCRB rearrangement was left unresolved. Naive, central memory and regulatory TCRB repertoires appeared more similar among patients than among healthy donors. In all four CD4+ subsets, TCRB CDR3 length was moderately but significantly shorter in type 1 diabetes patients. Because cDNA rather than genomic DNA was sequenced, highly expressing activated cells could have been over-represented, although no difference in activation and CD3 levels was found between groups. At VDJ recombination sites, patients with type 1 diabetes made fewer insertions and deleted more nucleotides, a pattern implying thymic rearrangement abnormalities. Shorter templates might be favored by PCR, yet because patient and control samples were amplified and corrected together, any such skew would affect both groups equally.

Each donor gave one peripheral blood draw, about 110 mL on average, collected into heparinised tubes. A BD FACSAria II was used to sort naive, central memory, regulatory and stem cell-like memory CD4+ T cells with a panel that included CD45RO, CCR7, CD25, CD127, CD95 and CD27. A purity above 98% was achieved for all sorted populations. Right away, PBMCs were isolated by Lymphoprep density gradient centrifugation and were stained directly, with no culture step. To minimize batch effects, samples were stained and sorted in pairs, one healthy donor with one patient per experiment. The V end gives up 6 bases and the J end 0 bases, leaving 8 bases in the junction not matched to a gene. CDR1 is given as MNHNY and CDR2 as SVGAGI, both from the germline V gene (reference sequence). From the cysteine through the phenylalanine, the CDR3 covers 16 amino acids. Only the CDR3 part of the read is kept: 48 bases, read in frame from the first base.

This TCR was recovered from a man younger than 40 with type 1 diabetes. The specimen sequenced was central memory CD4+ T cells from blood. The chain employs TRBV6-6 and TRBJ1-3; 7 central bases correspond to TRBD1. In nucleotides, the sequence is TGTGCCAGCAGAGGTGCAGGGGGACACTCTGGAAACACCATATATTTT. Its protein is CASRGAGGHSGNTIYF.